By share of the sample, the clone carrying this TCR beta chain is large (0.1 to 1%). The data are from a study of OX40 agonist ivuxolimab in advanced cancers. Whole-study context: Ivuxolimab, an antibody acting as an agonist of OX40 (CD134), was used to treat patients.

Measured with immunoSEQ multiplex PCR; TCRdb has only the in-frame clones, and not every one. The sample lists about 3,400 clones; more than 70% were seen once. This TCR was recovered from an adult with an advanced solid tumor such as melanoma, head and neck, liver or kidney cancer. Sequencing was performed on CD4+ or CD8+ T cells sorted from blood, taken in a trial of the OX40 agonist ivuxolimab.

The chain's CDR3 is CASSPPGGYEQYF. The CDR3 DNA follows: TGTGCCAGCAGTCCCCCCGGGGGGTACGAGCAGTACTTC. V gene TRBV6-5 combines with J gene TRBJ2-7; the match to TRBD2 covers 7 bases. The CDR3 extends over 13 amino acids. After removal of 5 bases from V and 4 bases from J, the junction contained 5 bases not matched to a gene. The germline gives CDR1 MNHEY, CDR2 SVGAGI.